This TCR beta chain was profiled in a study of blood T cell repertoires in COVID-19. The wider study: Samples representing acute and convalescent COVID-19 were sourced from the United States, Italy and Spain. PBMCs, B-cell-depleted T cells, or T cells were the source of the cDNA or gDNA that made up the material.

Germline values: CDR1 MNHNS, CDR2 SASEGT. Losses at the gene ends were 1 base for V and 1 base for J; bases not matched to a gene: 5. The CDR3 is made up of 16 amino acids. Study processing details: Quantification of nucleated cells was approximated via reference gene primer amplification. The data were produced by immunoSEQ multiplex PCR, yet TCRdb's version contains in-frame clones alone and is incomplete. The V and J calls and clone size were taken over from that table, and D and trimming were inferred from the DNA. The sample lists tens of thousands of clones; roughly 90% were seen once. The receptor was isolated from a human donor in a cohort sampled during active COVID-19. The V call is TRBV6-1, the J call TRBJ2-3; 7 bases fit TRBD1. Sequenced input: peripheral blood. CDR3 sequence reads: CASSEVRGTGTDTQYF. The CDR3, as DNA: TGTGCCAGCAGTGAAGTTCGAGGGACAGGCACAGATACGCAGTATTTT.